The 17 T cell receptor beta chains reported below all come from one sample, sequenced in a study of technical replicates of blood from several donors. Here immunoSEQ multiplex PCR was the method, and the copy in TCRdb shows in-frame clones only, minus some. The sample has more than 90,000 clones; around 96% are singletons. The sample was T cells isolated from PBMCs. These receptors all stem from a human donor in good health.

The gene calls are TRBV7-3 and TRBJ2-7, with TRBD2 matching 8 bases. The V and J ends lost 5 bases and 6 bases, in that order; junction bases with no gene match: 9. Germline assignment: CDR1 SGHTA and CDR2 FQGTGA. The CDR3 loop spans 14 amino acids. The CDR3 DNA sequence: TGTGCCAGCAGCCCCCCGGGACTAGGATCCGAGCAGTACTTC. Translated, it gives CASSPPGLGSEQYF.

This chain connects TRBV18 to TRBJ1-3, with 9 bases identical to TRBD1. The V and J ends lost 6 bases and 2 bases, in that order; junction bases with no gene match: 8. The CDR3 consists of 16 residues. CDR1 and CDR2 from the germline V gene are KGHSH and LQKENI. For the CDR3, the DNA is TGTGCCAGCTCGCAACCGGGACAGGGTCCTGGAAACACCATATATTTT. Its protein is CASSQPGQGPGNTIYF.

Details on this clone: Other nucleotide sequences in the sample specify the same CDR3. The genes are TRBV6-5 and TRBJ1-5; D is undetermined. CDR3 length: 14 amino acids. Trimming left V 0 bases short and J 4 bases short, with 7 bases between. The germline V gene encodes CDR1 MNHEY and CDR2 SVGAGI. This CDR3 reads CASSYSGGNQPQHF. In DNA form, the CDR3 reads TGTGCCAGCAGTTACTCGGGAGGGAATCAGCCCCAGCATTTT.

The CDR3 nucleotides are TGTGCCAGCAGCCTGAATAGGAACACCGGGGAGCTGTTTTTT. This sequence encodes CASSLNRNTGELFF. The chain uses TRBV7-2 and TRBJ2-2; D unclear. The CDR3 spans 14 residues. From germline, CDR1 is SGHTA and CDR2 FQGNSA. Between the trimmed V and J ends, which lost 5 bases and 1 base, there was a span of 8 bases.

The chain's CDR3 is CSPGTGIFLYGYTF. The DNA for the CDR3 is TGCAGCCCCGGGACAGGGATATTTTTGTATGGCTACACCTTC. This chain uses TRBV29-1 with TRBJ1-2; TRBD1 aligns across 9 bases. J was trimmed by 5 bases and V by 8 bases; bases with no gene match: 12. The length of the CDR3 is 14 residues. Germline V gene sequence: CDR1 SQVTM, CDR2 ANQGSEA.

This chain joins TRBV7-2 and TRBJ2-7; 11 nucleotides agree with TRBD2. Germline V lookup: CDR1 SGHTA, CDR2 FQGNSA. V was clipped by 2 bases and J by 5 bases; unmatched bases: 8. The CDR3 has 16 amino acids. The chain's CDR3 is CASSLTSGSKAHEQYF. In nucleotides, the CDR3 is TGTGCCAGCAGCTTAACTAGCGGGAGTAAGGCCCACGAGCAGTACTTC. Drawing the rest from reference TRBV7-2 and TRBJ2-7, the complete variable domain is GAGVSQSPSNKVTEKGKDVELRCDPISGHTALYWYRQSLGQGLEFLIYFQGNSAPDKSGLPSDRFSAERTGGSVSTLTIQRTQQEDSAVYLCASSLTSGSKAHEQYFGPGTRLTVT.

V usage is TRBV14 and J usage is TRBJ2-7; 15 bases are shared with TRBD2. Germline CDR1 reads SGHDN; CDR2 reads FVKESK. The CDR3 contains 19 residues. After removal of 1 base from V and 4 bases from J, the junction contained 11 bases not matched to a gene. The CDR3 bases are TGTGCCAGCAGCCAAGGAGGATGGACTAGCGGGAGGGAGTCTTACGAGCAGTACTTC. Amino acid sequence: CASSQGGWTSGRESYEQYF.

A single count supports this clone. The rearrangement links TRBV15 to TRBJ2-7; D perhaps matches TRBD2 (6 bases). CDR3 length: 14 residues. Per the germline V gene, CDR1 is LNHNV and CDR2 is YYDKDF (reference sequence). The V gene lost 3 bases and the J gene lost 4 bases, with 13 bases spanning the gap. The CDR3 nucleotides are TGTGCCACCAGCAGTGAAGCGGGTCCTTACGAGCAGTACTTC. Translation: CATSSEAGPYEQYF.

The J gene is TRBJ1-2, the V gene TRBV9; D not resolved. Germline values: CDR1 SGDLS, CDR2 YYNGEE. V lost 0 bases and J 5 bases, leaving 20 bases between the germline ends. This CDR3 spans 17 amino acids. The CDR3, as DNA: TGTGCCAGCAGCGTAGGAACATTGGGGATAGAGGGTTATGGCTACACCTTC. Translation: CASSVGTLGIEGYGYTF.

The table lists this clone with a count of one. The V call is TRBV12-5, the J call TRBJ1-5; the D is unclear. This CDR3 comprises 13 residues. CDR1 and CDR2 from the germline V gene are LGHNT and FRNRAP. Trimming took 3 bases from V and 7 from J, leaving 10 bases between them. In DNA, the CDR3 is TGTGCTAGTGGTTTATCTCTCGGGCAGCCCCAGCATTTT. As protein: CASGLSLGQPQHF.

The CDR3 sequence: CASSLDVSYEQYF. In DNA form, the CDR3 reads TGTGCCAGCAGCCTAGATGTGAGTTACGAGCAGTACTTC. The chain is built from TRBV7-8 and TRBJ2-7; D is undetermined. This CDR3 has 13 residues. V was pared by 5 bases and J by 4 bases, with 12 bases between. The germline CDR1 and CDR2 sequences are SGHVS and FQNEAQ.

The chain combines TRBV30 with TRBJ2-4; 11 bases map to TRBD1. Germline lookup yields CDR1 GTSNPN and CDR2 SVGIG (reference sequence). The trim removed 8 bases at V and 5 bases at J, leaving 2 bases unmatched. The CDR3 is 12 amino acids. CDR3 sequence (DNA): TGTGCCGGGGACAGGGGGGAAAACATTCAGTACTTC. This codes for CAGDRGENIQYF. The variable domain in full, completed from reference TRBV30 and TRBJ2-4, reads SQTIHQWPATLVQPVGSPLSLECTVEGTSNPNLYWYRQAAGRGLQLLFYSVGIGQISSEVPQNLSASRPQDRQFILSSKKLLLSDSGFYLCAGDRGENIQYFGAGTRLSVL.

The J gene is TRBJ1-4, the V gene TRBV25-1; 10 bases agree with TRBD1. J lost 9 bases, V lost 5 bases, and 6 bases had no gene match. From germline, CDR1 is MGHDK and CDR2 SYGVNS. The CDR3 consists of 14 residues. In DNA form, the CDR3 reads TGTGCCAGCAGTCCCGGGACAGGGGAAAAAAAACTGTTTTTT. It yields the protein CASSPGTGEKKLFF.

The chain joins TRBV28 to TRBJ1-4, with 8 bases matching TRBD1. The trim removed 2 bases at V and 8 bases at J, leaving 10 bases unmatched. The CDR3 extends over 16 amino acids. Germline CDR1 is MDHEN and CDR2 is SYDVKM. CDR3 nucleotide sequence: TGTGCCAGCAGTTTAACCGGGACAGGAGGAATGGAAAAACTGTTTTTT. Translation gives CASSLTGTGGMEKLFF.

This chain joins TRBV18 and TRBJ2-4, with D perhaps matching TRBD1 (5 bases). The V end was cut by 3 bases, the J end by 4 bases, with 7 bases between. CDR3 length equals 13 residues. Germline-derived CDR1 and CDR2 are KGHSH and LQKENI. CDR3 sequence: CASSPPGKNIQYF. In DNA, the CDR3 is TGTGCCAGCTCACCCCCAGGGAAAAACATTCAGTACTTC. The complete variable domain, with remaining parts taken from reference TRBV18 and TRBJ2-4, reads NAGVMQNPRHLVRRRGQEARLRCSPMKGHSHVYWYRQLPEEGLKFMVYLQKENIIDESGMPKERFSAEFPKEGPSILRIQQVVRGDSAAYFCASSPPGKNIQYFGAGTRLSVL.

The chain employs TRBV27 and TRBJ2-1, with D possibly being TRBD2 (6 bases). This CDR3 comprises 15 residues. Germline V gives CDR1 MNHEY, CDR2 SMNVEV (reference sequence). V dropped 8 bases and J dropped 0 bases, with 14 bases sitting between them. CDR3 in amino acids: CASLELSGSYNEQFF. The DNA of the CDR3 is TGTGCCAGCCTTGAACTTAGCGGCTCCTACAATGAGCAGTTCTTC.

The chain links TRBV6-5 to TRBJ2-2; TRBD2 might be the D (6 bases). The CDR3 length is 14 residues. Germline CDR1 MNHEY, CDR2 SVGAGI. With 0 bases removed from V and 6 bases from J, the gap between germline ends came to 8 bases. CDR3 sequence (DNA): TGTGCCAGCAGTTACTCGCGCGGGGCCGGGGAGCTGTTTTTT. Translated: CASSYSRGAGELFF.